What follows describes a single TCR beta chain. A much larger clone is a single base away; this may be a read error. Original processing methods: Amplification of reference gene primers provided the estimated nucleated cell counts. This table comes from immunoSEQ multiplex PCR, and its TCRdb copy is limited to in-frame clones, with some not included. For V, J and clone size, that table is used; D and trimming come from the DNA. Of under 350,000 clones in the sample, 80% to 90% were seen once. This sample stems from a study of blood T cell repertoires in COVID-19. Study details: PBMCs, B-cell-depleted T cells, or T cells provided the cDNA or gDNA that made up the material.

The origin of this receptor is a woman aged 50 to 60 who had recovered from COVID-19. The sequenced sample was peripheral blood.

CDR3 DNA sequence: TGTGCCAGCAGCTTGGACAGTAACTATGGCTACACCTTC. Translating it yields CASSLDSNYGYTF. This chain links TRBV5-4 with TRBJ1-2; no clear D. Deletions cut 0 bases from V and 1 base from J, with 4 bases between. The CDR3 extends over 13 amino acids. Per the germline V gene, CDR1 is SGHNT and CDR2 is YYREEE (reference sequence).